This T cell receptor (beta chain) was retrieved from a study of blood T cell repertoires in COVID-19. Germline V gene lookup returns CDR1 SGHNT and CDR2 YYREEE (reference sequence). CDR3 length equals 15 residues. Trimming took 0 bases from V and 1 from J, leaving 10 bases between them. Sequenced by immunoSEQ multiplex PCR; TCRdb stores in-frame clones only, minus some. The sample consists of about 300,000 clones, around 89% of them appearing once. The chain combines TRBV5-4 with TRBJ1-1, with unresolved D. This TCR came from a woman in her twenties or thirties with COVID-19, enrolled during active disease. Sequenced: peripheral blood. CDR3 region: CASSLDTAENTEAFF. The CDR3 coding sequence is TGTGCCAGCAGCTTGGATACAGCTGAGAACACTGAAGCTTTCTTT. Full variable domain (missing parts from reference TRBV5-4 and TRBJ1-1): ETGVTQSPTHLIKTRGQQVTLRCSSQSGHNTVSWYQQALGQGPQFIFQYYREEENGRGNFPPRFSGLQFPNYSSELNVNALELDDSALYLCASSLDTAENTEAFFGQGTRLTVV.